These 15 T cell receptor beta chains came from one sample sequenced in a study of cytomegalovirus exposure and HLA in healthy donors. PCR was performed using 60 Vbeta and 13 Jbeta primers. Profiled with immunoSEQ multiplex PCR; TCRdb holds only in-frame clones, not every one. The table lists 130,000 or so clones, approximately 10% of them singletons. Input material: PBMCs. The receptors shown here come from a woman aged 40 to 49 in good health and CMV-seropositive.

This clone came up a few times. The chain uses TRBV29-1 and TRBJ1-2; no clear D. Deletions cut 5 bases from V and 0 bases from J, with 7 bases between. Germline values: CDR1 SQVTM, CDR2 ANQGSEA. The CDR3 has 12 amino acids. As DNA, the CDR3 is TGCAGCGTTCCGATAGCTAACTATGGCTACACCTTC. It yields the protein CSVPIANYGYTF.

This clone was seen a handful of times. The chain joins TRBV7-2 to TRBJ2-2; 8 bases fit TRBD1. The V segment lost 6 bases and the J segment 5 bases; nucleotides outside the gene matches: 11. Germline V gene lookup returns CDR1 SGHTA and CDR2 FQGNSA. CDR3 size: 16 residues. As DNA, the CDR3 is TGTGCCAGCAGTCGAAGGACAGGGTTGCGGACCGGGGAGCTGTTTTTT. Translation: CASSRRTGLRTGELFF.

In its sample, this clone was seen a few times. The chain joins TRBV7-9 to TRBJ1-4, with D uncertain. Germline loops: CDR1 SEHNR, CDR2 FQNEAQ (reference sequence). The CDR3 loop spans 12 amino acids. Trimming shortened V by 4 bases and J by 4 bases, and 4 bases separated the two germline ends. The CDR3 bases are TGTGCCAGCAGCTCTCTTAATGAAAAACTGTTTTTT. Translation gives CASSSLNEKLFF.

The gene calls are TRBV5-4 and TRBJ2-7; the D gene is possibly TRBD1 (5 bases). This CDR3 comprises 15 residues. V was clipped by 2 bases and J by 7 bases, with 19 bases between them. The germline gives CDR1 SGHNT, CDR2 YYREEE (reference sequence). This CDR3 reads CASSFIWGAPGEQYF. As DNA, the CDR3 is TGTGCCAGCAGCTTTATCTGGGGCGCCCCGGGTGAGCAGTACTTC.

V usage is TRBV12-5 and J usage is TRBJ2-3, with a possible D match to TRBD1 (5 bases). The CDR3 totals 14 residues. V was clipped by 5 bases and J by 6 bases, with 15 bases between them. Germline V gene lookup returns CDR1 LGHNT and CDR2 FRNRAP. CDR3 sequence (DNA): TGTGCTAGTGGTCCCGGACAAGGACCGGATACGCAGTATTTT. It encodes CASGPGQGPDTQYF.

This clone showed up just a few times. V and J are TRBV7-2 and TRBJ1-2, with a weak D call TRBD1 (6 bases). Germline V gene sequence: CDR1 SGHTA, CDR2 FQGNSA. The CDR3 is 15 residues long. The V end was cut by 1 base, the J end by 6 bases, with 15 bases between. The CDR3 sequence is CASSLDNRVANGYTF. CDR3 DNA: TGTGCCAGCAGCTTAGACAACAGGGTAGCGAATGGCTACACCTTC.

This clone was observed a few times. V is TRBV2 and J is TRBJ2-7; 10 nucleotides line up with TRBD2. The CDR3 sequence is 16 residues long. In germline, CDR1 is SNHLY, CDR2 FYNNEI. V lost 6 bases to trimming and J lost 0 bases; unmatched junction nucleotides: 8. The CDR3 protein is CASSRGLAVSSYEQYF. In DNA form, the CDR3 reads TGTGCCAGCAGCCGCGGACTAGCGGTGAGCTCCTACGAGCAGTACTTC. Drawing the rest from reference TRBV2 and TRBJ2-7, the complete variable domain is EPEVTQTPSHQVTQMGQEVILRCVPISNHLYFYWYRQILGQKVEFLVSFYNNEISEKSEIFDDQFSVERPDGSNFTLKIRSTKLEDSAMYFCASSRGLAVSSYEQYFGPGTRLTVT.

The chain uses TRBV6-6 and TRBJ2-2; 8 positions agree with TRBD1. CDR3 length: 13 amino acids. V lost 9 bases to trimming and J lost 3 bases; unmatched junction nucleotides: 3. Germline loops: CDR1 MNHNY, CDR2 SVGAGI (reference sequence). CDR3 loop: CASRTGYTGELFF. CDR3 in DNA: TGTGCCAGTCGGACAGGGTACACCGGGGAGCTGTTTTTT.

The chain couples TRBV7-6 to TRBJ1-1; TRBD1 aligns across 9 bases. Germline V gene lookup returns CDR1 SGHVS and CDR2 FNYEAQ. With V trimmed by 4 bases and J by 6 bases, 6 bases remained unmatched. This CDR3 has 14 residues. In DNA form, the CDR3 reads TGTGCCAGCAGCTCGAACACAGGGGGCGCTGAAGCTTTCTTT. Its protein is CASSSNTGGAEAFF. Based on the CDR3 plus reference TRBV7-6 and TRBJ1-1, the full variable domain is GAGVSQSPRYKVTKRGQDVALRCDPISGHVSLYWYRQALGQGPEFLTYFNYEAQQDKSGLPNDRFSAERPEGSISTLTIQRTEQRDSAMYRCASSSNTGGAEAFFGQGTRLTVV.

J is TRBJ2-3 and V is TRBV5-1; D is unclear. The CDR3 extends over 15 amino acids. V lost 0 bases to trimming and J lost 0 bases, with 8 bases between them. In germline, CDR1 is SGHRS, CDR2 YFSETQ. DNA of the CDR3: TGCGCCAGCAGCTTGGACTCTTTCAGCACAGATACGCAGTATTTT. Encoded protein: CASSLDSFSTDTQYF. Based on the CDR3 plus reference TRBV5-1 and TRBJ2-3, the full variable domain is KAGVTQTPRYLIKTRGQQVTLSCSPISGHRSVSWYQQTPGQGLQFLFEYFSETQRNKGNFPGRFSGRQFSNSRSEMNVSTLELGDSALYLCASSLDSFSTDTQYFGPGTRLTVL.

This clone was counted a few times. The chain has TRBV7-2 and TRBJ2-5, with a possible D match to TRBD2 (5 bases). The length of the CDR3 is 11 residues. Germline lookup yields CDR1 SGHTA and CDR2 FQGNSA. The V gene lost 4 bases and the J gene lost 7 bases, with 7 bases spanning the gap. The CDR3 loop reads CASSYRGTQYF. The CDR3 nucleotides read TGTGCCAGCAGCTACCGGGGGACCCAGTACTTC.

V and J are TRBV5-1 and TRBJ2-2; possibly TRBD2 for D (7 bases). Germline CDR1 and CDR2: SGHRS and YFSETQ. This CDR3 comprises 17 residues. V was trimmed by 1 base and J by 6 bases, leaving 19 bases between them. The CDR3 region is CASSLMMGGALPGELFF. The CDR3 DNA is TGCGCCAGCAGCTTGATGATGGGGGGGGCGCTGCCCGGGGAGCTGTTTTTT.

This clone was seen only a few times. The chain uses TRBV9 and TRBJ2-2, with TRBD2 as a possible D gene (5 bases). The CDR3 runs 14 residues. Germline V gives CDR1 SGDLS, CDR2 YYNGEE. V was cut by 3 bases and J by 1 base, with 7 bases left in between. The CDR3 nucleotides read TGTGCCAGCAGCGCCGGGGTGAACACCGGGGAGCTGTTTTTT. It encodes CASSAGVNTGELFF.

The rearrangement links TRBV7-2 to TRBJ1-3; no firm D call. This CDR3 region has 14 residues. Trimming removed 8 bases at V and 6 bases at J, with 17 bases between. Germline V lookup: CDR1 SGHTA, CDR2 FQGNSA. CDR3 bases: TGTGCCAGCGTGCGGGCGCGGGAGGAAAACACCATATATTTT. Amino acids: CASVRAREENTIYF.

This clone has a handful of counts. The CDR3 spells CASSFSGGAIPGELFF. The CDR3 DNA follows: TGTGCCAGCAGTTTTAGCGGGGGGGCTATCCCCGGGGAGCTGTTTTTT. The chain joins TRBV6-5 to TRBJ2-2; 11 bases are shared with TRBD2. There are 16 residues in the CDR3. Germline CDR1 MNHEY, CDR2 SVGAGI. V lost 4 bases, J lost 6 bases, and 7 bases stayed unmatched.